The 20 T cell receptor beta chains in this list originate from one sample, sequenced in a study of blood T cell repertoires in COVID-19. Method: immunoSEQ multiplex PCR; TCRdb's copy keeps in-frame clones and lacks some. The data contain more than 80,000 clones, 86% of them singletons. Sample: peripheral blood. These receptors were obtained from a man aged 50-59 years with active COVID-19.

The chain combines TRBV6-5 with TRBJ2-1; 8 bases are shared with TRBD1. J was trimmed by 9 bases and V by 5 bases; bases with no gene match: 6. CDR1 is MNHEY, CDR2 SVGAGI, per germline. The CDR3 runs to 13 residues. The CDR3 is CASSPQGAGEQFF. CDR3 coding DNA: TGTGCCAGCAGTCCTCAGGGGGCGGGTGAGCAGTTCTTC.

The genes are TRBV10-3 and TRBJ2-7; D may be TRBD2 (5 bases). V shed 10 bases and J shed 0 bases, with 22 bases lying between them. The CDR3 consists of 16 residues. Germline values: CDR1 ENHRY, CDR2 SYGVKD. CDR3 protein: CATREPGATSSYEQYF. Here the CDR3 DNA reads TGTGCCACCCGGGAACCGGGCGCGACGAGCTCCTACGAGCAGTACTTC.

The rearrangement uses TRBV24-1 and TRBJ2-6; D may be TRBD1 or TRBD2 (6 bases each). The CDR3 covers 14 residues. V lost 9 bases to trimming and J lost 2 bases, with 10 bases between them. Germline assignment: CDR1 KGHDR and CDR2 SFDVKD. In DNA, the CDR3 is TGTGCCACCGGTGGGGGGCCTGGGGCCAACGTCCTGACTTTC. Its protein product is CATGGGPGANVLTF.

V usage is TRBV9 and J usage is TRBJ2-3; 9 bases are a match to TRBD2. V was clipped by 4 bases and J by 6 bases; unmatched bases: 9. The germline V gene has CDR1 SGDLS and CDR2 YYNGEE. The CDR3 is 15 amino acids. DNA for the CDR3: TGTGCCAGCAGCCTACAGGGGACTAGCTTTGATACGCAGTATTTT. Translating gives CASSLQGTSFDTQYF.

V is TRBV4-3 and J is TRBJ2-7, with no clear D. The CDR3 runs to 15 residues. Germline lookup yields CDR1 LGHNA and CDR2 YSLEER. V gave up 4 bases and J gave up 6 bases, with 19 bases separating them. In DNA form, the CDR3 reads TGCGCCAGCAGCCGAGGCGCGGCCCAATTGGGCGAGCAGTACTTC. Its protein is CASSRGAAQLGEQYF.

This chain joins TRBV4-3 and TRBJ1-4; D is possibly TRBD1 (6 bases). CDR3 length: 15 residues. Between the trimmed V and J ends, which lost 4 bases and 5 bases, there was a span of 14 bases. Germline CDR1 reads LGHNA; CDR2 reads YSLEER. The CDR3, as DNA: TGCGCCAGCAGCCGCCAACAGGGCCTAAATGAAAAACTGTTTTTT. Protein: CASSRQQGLNEKLFF.

V usage is TRBV4-1 and J usage is TRBJ1-1; D remains unclear. Germline V gene lookup returns CDR1 MGHRA and CDR2 YSYEKL. Trimming removed 1 base from V and 0 bases from J, with 9 bases in between. There are 15 residues in the CDR3. The DNA of the CDR3 is TGCGCCAGCAGCCAAGTGGGGAGCATGAACACTGAAGCTTTCTTT. Translating it yields CASSQVGSMNTEAFF.

This rearrangement joins TRBV29-1 to TRBJ1-5; perhaps TRBD1 as D (5 bases). CDR1 and CDR2 from the germline V gene are SQVTM and ANQGSEA. V was shortened by 4 bases and J by 7 bases, with 14 bases between the two germline ends. This CDR3 spans 13 amino acids. CDR3 loop: CSVVDRGGQPQHF. The CDR3 DNA reads TGCAGCGTTGTAGATAGGGGTGGACAGCCCCAGCATTTT.

V gene TRBV7-3 combines with J gene TRBJ1-1, with 8 bases aligning to TRBD1. J lost 10 bases, V lost 5 bases, and 9 bases had no gene match. CDR3 size: 13 residues. Germline V gives CDR1 SGHTA, CDR2 FQGTGA. The CDR3 DNA follows: TGTGCCAGCAGCCCCGGACAGGGACGCACAGCTTTCTTT. Protein sequence: CASSPGQGRTAFF.

This chain uses TRBV30 with TRBJ1-2, with 7 bases aligning to TRBD1. CDR3 length: 15 residues. Trimming at V came to 1 base and at J to 4 bases, leaving 9 bases not matched to a gene. Germline assignment: CDR1 GTSNPN and CDR2 SVGIG (reference sequence). CDR3 nucleotide sequence: TGTGCCTGGAGTGGAGGGGGCGGGCTACTCTATGGCTACACCTTC. Its translation is CAWSGGGGLLYGYTF.

In its sample, this clone was seen a few times. V usage is TRBV2 and J usage is TRBJ1-6; D is unclear. This CDR3 is built from 12 residues. The V gene's germline CDR1 is SNHLY and CDR2 FYNNEI. V was cut by 0 bases and J by 14 bases, with 8 bases left in between. The CDR3 region is CASSEAWLTLHF. DNA of the CDR3: TGTGCCAGCAGTGAAGCCTGGCTCACCCTCCACTTT.

This chain links TRBV9 with TRBJ2-7; TRBD1 matches at 7 bases. V was clipped by 3 bases and J by 2 bases; unmatched bases: 5. The CDR3 contains 14 residues. Germline V lookup: CDR1 SGDLS, CDR2 YYNGEE. In DNA, the CDR3 is TGTGCCAGCAGCGCGACAGGGACCCCCTACGAGCAGTACTTC. This gives the protein CASSATGTPYEQYF.

V gene TRBV19 combines with J gene TRBJ1-1, with 7 bases matching TRBD1. Germline V gene sequence: CDR1 LNHDA, CDR2 SQIVND (reference sequence). The trim removed 6 bases at V and 1 base at J, leaving 8 bases unmatched. CDR3 length equals 15 residues. The CDR3 DNA sequence: TGTGCCAGTAGATCAGGGGGAACTGGGAACACTGAAGCTTTCTTT. It yields the protein CASRSGGTGNTEAFF.

The chain combines TRBV9 with TRBJ1-6; a possible D gene is TRBD1 (6 bases). Germline-derived CDR1 and CDR2 are SGDLS and YYNGEE. This CDR3 contains 14 residues. Trimming took 0 bases from V and 5 from J, leaving 6 bases between them. CDR3 protein: CASSVAGDNSPLHF. The CDR3 region has the DNA TGTGCCAGCAGCGTAGCAGGGGATAATTCACCCCTCCACTTT.

The chain uses TRBV14 and TRBJ1-6; D is ambiguous. V was clipped by 1 base and J by 6 bases, with 7 bases between them. This CDR3 has 14 amino acids. CDR1 and CDR2 from the germline V gene are SGHDN and FVKESK. CDR3 in amino acids: CASSQGTSNSPLHF. DNA for the CDR3: TGTGCCAGCAGCCAAGGGACTAGTAATTCACCCCTCCACTTT.

The chain has TRBV11-2 and TRBJ1-3; tentatively, D is TRBD1 (5 bases). The CDR3 has 16 residues. Germline lookup yields CDR1 SGHAT and CDR2 FQNNGV. Between the trimmed V and J ends, which lost 5 bases and 2 bases, there was a span of 16 bases. The CDR3: CASSRSQGAPGNTIYF. Here the CDR3 DNA reads TGTGCCAGCAGCCGTAGTCAAGGGGCCCCTGGAAACACCATATATTTT.

The rearrangement links TRBV7-5 to TRBJ2-2; the table's D gene call, TRBD1, was not cross checked with the DNA. TRBV7-5 is flagged as a pseudogene. The CDR3 runs 18 residues. CDR3 amino acids: CVRSLAAGQGPYTGELFF. CDR3 sequence (DNA): TGTGTCAGAAGCTTAGCCGCGGGACAGGGGCCGTACACCGGGGAGCTGTTTTTT.

The V and J genes are TRBV5-1 and TRBJ2-3; D might be TRBD1 (7 bases). V lost 9 bases and J 4 bases, leaving 12 bases between the germline ends. CDR1 is SGHRS and CDR2 is YFSETQ in the germline V gene. The CDR3 length is 12 residues. Here the CDR3 DNA reads TGCGCCACTACAGGGGAGGCAGATACGCAGTATTTT. It translates to CATTGEADTQYF. Supplemented by reference TRBV5-1 and TRBJ2-3, the full variable domain reads KAGVTQTPRYLIKTRGQQVTLSCSPISGHRSVSWYQQTPGQGLQFLFEYFSETQRNKGNFPGRFSGRQFSNSRSEMNVSTLELGDSALYLCATTGEADTQYFGPGTRLTVL.

The chain uses TRBV5-1 and TRBJ2-7; no reliable D call. Germline-derived CDR1 and CDR2 are SGHRS and YFSETQ. The CDR3 sequence is 11 residues long. The V gene lost 5 bases and the J gene lost 6 bases, with 9 bases spanning the gap. CDR3: CASRLYPEQYF. DNA of the CDR3: TGCGCCAGCAGACTATACCCCGAGCAGTACTTC.

This clone has just one count. The rearrangement uses TRBV30 and TRBJ2-2; possibly TRBD2 for D (6 bases). Looked up from germline, CDR1 is GTSNPN and CDR2 is SVGIG (reference sequence). Trimming removed 0 bases from V and 1 base from J, with 12 bases in between. This CDR3 has 16 residues. CDR3 sequence: CAWSVDSSGNTGELFF. In nucleotides, the CDR3 is TGTGCCTGGAGTGTGGATAGTAGCGGGAACACCGGGGAGCTGTTTTTT.